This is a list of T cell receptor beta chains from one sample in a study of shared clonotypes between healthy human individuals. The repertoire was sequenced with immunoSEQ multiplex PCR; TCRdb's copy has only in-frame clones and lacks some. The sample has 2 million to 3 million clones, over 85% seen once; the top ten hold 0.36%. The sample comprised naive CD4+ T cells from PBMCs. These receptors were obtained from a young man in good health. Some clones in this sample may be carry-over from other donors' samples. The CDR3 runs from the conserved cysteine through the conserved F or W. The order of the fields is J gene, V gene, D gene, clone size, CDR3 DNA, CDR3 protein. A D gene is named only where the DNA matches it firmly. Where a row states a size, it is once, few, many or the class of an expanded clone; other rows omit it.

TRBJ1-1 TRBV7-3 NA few TGTGCCAGCAGCTTAACGGCGGGAGCGAACACTGAAGCTTTCTTT CASSLTAGANTEAFF
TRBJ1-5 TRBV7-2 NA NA TGTGCCAGCAGCTTAGGTGGGCCCCAGCATTTT CASSLGGPQHF
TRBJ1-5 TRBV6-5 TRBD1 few TGTGCCAGCGGAGGGACAGGCTGGGGGCCCCAGCATTTT CASGGTGWGPQHF
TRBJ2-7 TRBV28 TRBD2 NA TGTGCCAGCAGTCCTAGCGGGAGGGGGGAGAGGGAGCAGTACTTC CASSPSGRGEREQYF
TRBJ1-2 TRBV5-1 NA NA TGCGCCAGCAGCTTGGACACGGTTGGGGGCTATGGCTACACCTTC CASSLDTVGGYGYTF
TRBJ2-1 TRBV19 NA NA TGTGCCAGTAGTATAGTGCGCAGGACCCACTCCTACAATGAGCAGTTCTTC CASSIVRRTHSYNEQFF
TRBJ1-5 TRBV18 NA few TGTGCCAGCTCTCTCGAGGGAGGGTTGAATCAGCCCCAGCATTTT CASSLEGGLNQPQHF
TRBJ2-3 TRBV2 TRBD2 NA TGTGCCAGCGGGACTAGGCCGCAGTATTTT CASGTRPQYF
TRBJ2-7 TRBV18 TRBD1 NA TGTGCCAGCTCACCAGGGACAGTAAGCTACGAGCAGTACTTC CASSPGTVSYEQYF
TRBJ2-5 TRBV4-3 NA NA TGCGCCAGCAGCCAAGATGGGGGGGCCTCCGGAGAGACCCAGTACTTC CASSQDGGASGETQYF
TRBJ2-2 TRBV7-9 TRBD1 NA TGTGCCAGCAGCTTAGCAGGACAGGGGGCTGCCGGGGAGCTGTTTTTT CASSLAGQGAAGELFF
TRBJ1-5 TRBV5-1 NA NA TGCGCCAGCAGCTTGGTAAGGACAGAAAGCAATCAGCCCCAGCATTTT CASSLVRTESNQPQHF
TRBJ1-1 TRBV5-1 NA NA TGCGCCAGCAGGACCGCCACCATGAACACTGAAGCTTTCTTT CASRTATMNTEAFF
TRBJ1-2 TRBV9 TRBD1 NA TGTGCCAGCAGCGCGGGACAGATAAACTATGGCTACACCTTC CASSAGQINYGYTF
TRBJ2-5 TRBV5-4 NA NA TGTGCCAGCAGCTATGTCTTCGGCAATGAAGAGACCCAGTACTTC CASSYVFGNEETQYF
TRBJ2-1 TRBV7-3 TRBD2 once TGTGCCAGCAGCTTTGCGGGAGTAACGGGTGAGCAGTTCTTC CASSFAGVTGEQFF
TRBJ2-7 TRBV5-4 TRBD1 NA TGTGCCAGCAGCCCCTCGGACAGGCTCTACGAGCAGTACTTC CASSPSDRLYEQYF
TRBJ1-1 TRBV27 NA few TGTGCCAGCACCCCTGGGTGGAACACTGAAGCTTTCTTT CASTPGWNTEAFF
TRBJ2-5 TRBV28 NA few TGTGCCAGCAGTCCCCTACAAGAGACCCAGTACTTC CASSPLQETQYF
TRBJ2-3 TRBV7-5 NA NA TGTGCCAGAAGCTTGGAGGGACTAGCGGGCACAGATACGCAGTATTTT CARSLEGLAGTDTQYF
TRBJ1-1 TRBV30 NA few TGTGCCTGGAAACACTCGGGGAGGACTGAAGCTTTCTTT CAWKHSGRTEAFF
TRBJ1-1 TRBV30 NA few TGTGCCTGGAAGCCACGCAGGAACACTGAAGCTTTCTTT CAWKPRRNTEAFF
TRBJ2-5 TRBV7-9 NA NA TGTGCCAGCAGCCGACGCCGGGACATCCAGTACCAAGAGACCCAGTACTTC CASSRRRDIQYQETQYF
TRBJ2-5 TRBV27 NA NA TGTGCCAGCAGTTTAGTGGACAGCCAAGAGACCCAGTACTTC CASSLVDSQETQYF
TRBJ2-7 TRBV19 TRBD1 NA TGTGCCAGTAGTAACCCCACAGGGGGAGTATACGAGCAGTACTTC CASSNPTGGVYEQYF
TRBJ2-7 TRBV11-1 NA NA TGTGCCAGCAGCTTGAGTATTACCTACGAGCAGTACTTC CASSLSITYEQYF
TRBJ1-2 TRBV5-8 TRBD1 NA TGTGTCAGCAGCCCGGGACAGCCCGTCCCTTATGGCTACACCTTC CVSSPGQPVPYGYTF
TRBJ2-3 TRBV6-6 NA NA TGTGCCAGCGCAGTGGGGGATCACAGGGATGATACGCAGTATTTT CASAVGDHRDDTQYF
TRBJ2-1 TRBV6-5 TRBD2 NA TGTGCCAGCAGTAGGAGCGGGAGTTGGGGCAATGAGCAGTTCTTC CASSRSGSWGNEQFF